This entry lists 24 T cell receptor beta chains sequenced from one sample in a study of blood T cell repertoires in COVID-19 (dated by TCRdb to 2019 to 2021). Library preparation employed the immunoSEQ multiplex PCR assay. Sourced from immuneACCESS, this table was stored by TCRdb with only in-frame sequences that have V and J called. A share of the clones is absent; for the studies checked, an unresolved V gene accounts for under half, and the remainder has no known explanation. The sample table contains about 280,000 clones; only one count was recorded for approximately 83% of them. The ten largest clonotypes hold 2% to 2.5% of the sample. Sequencing was performed on peripheral blood. Source of these receptors: a woman in her 30s who had recovered from COVID-19.

This clone was counted only a few times. V is TRBV4-1 and J is TRBJ2-2, with TRBD2 as a possible D gene (5 bases). This CDR3 contains 16 residues. Germline V lookup: CDR1 MGHRA, CDR2 YSYEKL. Trimming removed 1 base at V and 2 bases at J, with 11 bases between. The CDR3 here is CASSQVQRFNTGELFF. CDR3 DNA: TGCGCCAGCAGCCAAGTTCAGCGGTTTAACACCGGGGAGCTGTTTTTT.

The rearrangement uses TRBV4-1 and TRBJ2-2, with a possible D match to TRBD2 (6 bases). Germline assignment: CDR1 MGHRA and CDR2 YSYEKL. With 3 bases removed from V and 2 bases from J, the gap between germline ends came to 10 bases. This CDR3 comprises 15 residues. Written as DNA, the CDR3 is TGCGCCAGCAGCCACGGGACTCTTAACACCGGGGAGCTGTTTTTT. Its protein product is CASSHGTLNTGELFF.

The gene calls are TRBV19 and TRBJ2-2; 9 bases match TRBD1. V shed 8 bases, J shed 4 bases, and the junction held 8 bases outside the gene matches. The length of the CDR3 is 15 residues. Germline lookup yields CDR1 LNHDA and CDR2 SQIVND (reference sequence). DNA for the CDR3: TGTGCCAGTCGATTAGACAGGGGGTTCACCGGGGAGCTGTTTTTT. It yields the protein CASRLDRGFTGELFF.

The chain joins TRBV6-5 to TRBJ1-1; tentatively, D is TRBD1 (5 bases). The germline CDR1 and CDR2 sequences are MNHEY and SVGAGI. There are 13 residues in the CDR3. Trimming pared 9 bases from V and 1 base from J, leaving 12 bases between. The CDR3 is CASTGGRNTEAFF. CDR3 DNA: TGTGCCAGTACCGGGGGGAGGAACACTGAAGCTTTCTTT.

The chain employs TRBV5-4 and TRBJ2-1; 8 bases match TRBD2. J was trimmed by 0 bases and V by 4 bases; bases with no gene match: 3. The CDR3 length is 15 residues. CDR1 and CDR2 from the germline V gene are SGHNT and YYREEE (reference sequence). The CDR3 sequence is CASSRSGSSYNEQFF. The CDR3 DNA reads TGTGCCAGCAGCCGGAGCGGGAGCTCCTACAATGAGCAGTTCTTC. The full variable domain, rest sourced from reference TRBV5-4 and TRBJ2-1, is ETGVTQSPTHLIKTRGQQVTLRCSSQSGHNTVSWYQQALGQGPQFIFQYYREEENGRGNFPPRFSGLQFPNYSSELNVNALELDDSALYLCASSRSGSSYNEQFFGPGTRLTVL.

This chain connects TRBV5-6 to TRBJ2-6; TRBD2 might be the D (6 bases). The germline V gene has CDR1 SGHDT and CDR2 YYEEEE. Trimming took 0 bases from V and 4 from J, leaving 11 bases between them. The CDR3 contains 16 residues. CDR3 in DNA: TGTGCCAGCAGCTTGGAAGTGGAGGGAGGGGCCAACGTCCTGACTTTC. As protein: CASSLEVEGGANVLTF.

The V call is TRBV5-1, the J call TRBJ1-6; D is unclear. The V gene lost 1 base and the J gene lost 10 bases, with 18 bases spanning the gap. The CDR3 length is 16 residues. Germline CDR1 and CDR2: SGHRS and YFSETQ. The CDR3 DNA reads TGCGCCAGCAGCTTGACCGGCGGCTTCGGAGGATCACCCCTCCACTTT. Encoded protein: CASSLTGGFGGSPLHF.

This clone is a singleton in its sample. The V and J genes are TRBV7-2 and TRBJ2-7, with TRBD2 as a possible D gene (6 bases). The CDR3 spans 15 residues. Germline V gene lookup returns CDR1 SGHTA and CDR2 FQGNSA. V shed 1 base and J shed 2 bases, with 12 bases lying between them. CDR3 in amino acids: CASSLGSSDTYEQYF. The CDR3 nucleotides are TGTGCCAGCAGCTTAGGTTCTAGCGACACCTACGAGCAGTACTTC.

The CDR3 DNA reads TGCGCCAGCAGCCAAGATCCGCTAGCGGGGTCGACCCAGTACTTC. This translates into CASSQDPLAGSTQYF. This chain uses TRBV4-3 with TRBJ2-5; TRBD2 aligns across 9 bases. This CDR3 spans 15 amino acids. The trim removed 0 bases at V and 7 bases at J, leaving 6 bases unmatched. The germline gives CDR1 LGHNA, CDR2 YSLEER.

This chain connects TRBV5-5 to TRBJ1-2; D is uncertain. CDR1 and CDR2 (germline): SGHKS, YYEKEE (reference sequence). This CDR3 comprises 14 residues. Trimming shortened V by 0 bases and J by 4 bases, and 10 bases separated the two germline ends. Here the CDR3 reads CASSLVRSSYGYTF. CDR3 DNA sequence: TGTGCCAGCAGCTTGGTCAGGTCTTCCTATGGCTACACCTTC.

The count of this clone is one. V gene TRBV5-4 combines with J gene TRBJ1-2, with D possibly matching TRBD1 (5 bases). The CDR3 is 16 residues long. Germline V gene lookup returns CDR1 SGHNT and CDR2 YYREEE (reference sequence). V gave up 5 bases and J gave up 0 bases, with 17 bases separating them. DNA of the CDR3: TGTGCCAGCAGGACCGGGGGGGTTGGATCTAACTATGGCTACACCTTC. Its protein is CASRTGGVGSNYGYTF.

This clone was observed once. This rearrangement joins TRBV7-9 to TRBJ1-6; no firm D call. This CDR3 is built from 15 residues. V shed 1 base and J shed 7 bases, with 11 bases lying between them. CDR1 and CDR2 (germline): SEHNR, FQNEAQ (reference sequence). CDR3 sequence: CASSLGSSENSPLHF. In DNA form, the CDR3 reads TGTGCCAGCAGCTTAGGTAGCAGCGAAAATTCACCCCTCCACTTT.

A single count supports this clone. The chain joins TRBV19 to TRBJ1-1; 7 bases match TRBD1. J gave up 4 bases and V 11 bases, and 7 bases lay outside the gene matches. Germline V gives CDR1 LNHDA, CDR2 SQIVND (reference sequence). The CDR3 sequence is 12 residues long. The CDR3 loop is CAVYRGGTEAFF. The DNA for the CDR3 is TGTGCCGTCTACAGGGGAGGCACTGAAGCTTTCTTT.

This chain links TRBV7-2 with TRBJ2-7; 7 bases are a match to TRBD1. The germline V gene encodes CDR1 SGHTA and CDR2 FQGNSA. The CDR3 has 14 amino acids. V shed 1 base, J shed 5 bases, and the junction held 5 bases outside the gene matches. The CDR3 sequence: CASSLEWDRNEQYF. CDR3 in DNA: TGTGCCAGCAGCTTAGAGTGGGACAGAAACGAGCAGTACTTC.

The V call is TRBV5-6, the J call TRBJ1-6; 7 positions agree with TRBD1. The CDR3 totals 15 residues. V gave up 4 bases and J gave up 10 bases; unmatched junction bases: 11. The germline V gene has CDR1 SGHDT and CDR2 YYEEEE. In DNA form, the CDR3 reads TGTGCCAGCAGCCCGGACCAGGGGGTGAGATCACCCCTCCACTTT. It specifies CASSPDQGVRSPLHF.

This chain connects TRBV5-4 to TRBJ1-1; unclear D gene. Deletions cut 5 bases from V and 10 bases from J, with 15 bases between. Per the germline V gene, CDR1 is SGHNT and CDR2 is YYREEE (reference sequence). CDR3 size: 12 residues. The CDR3 nucleotides read TGTGCCAGCAGTTGGGAGGCGGAGAGAGCTTTCTTT. Amino acids: CASSWEAERAFF.

The J gene is TRBJ2-2, the V gene TRBV10-3; D is perhaps TRBD1 (5 bases). The CDR3 extends over 15 amino acids. Trimming stripped 3 bases from V and 4 bases from J, with 12 bases between. Germline V gives CDR1 ENHRY, CDR2 SYGVKD. CDR3 protein: CAISDQGRVTGELFF. CDR3 DNA sequence: TGTGCCATCAGTGACCAGGGAAGGGTCACCGGGGAGCTGTTTTTT.

The chain recombines TRBV4-2 with TRBJ2-1; D ambiguous. Per the germline V gene, CDR1 is LGHNA and CDR2 is YNFKEQ. Trimming cost V 0 bases and J 9 bases, with 15 bases left between them. This CDR3 has 15 amino acids. The CDR3 bases are TGTGCCAGCAGCCAAGAGATCACCGAGGTTTCTGAGCAGTTCTTC. Amino acids: CASSQEITEVSEQFF.

This clone has just one count. The chain combines TRBV12-3 or TRBV12-4 with TRBJ1-1; possibly TRBD1 for D (6 bases). The CDR3 loop spans 13 amino acids. The V and J ends lost 6 bases and 2 bases respectively, with 10 bases between them. The CDR3 spells CASRVGGNTEAFF. In DNA form, the CDR3 reads TGTGCCAGCAGAGTAGGGGGTAACACTGAAGCTTTCTTT.

V gene TRBV12-3 or TRBV12-4 combines with J gene TRBJ2-2; a weak D match, TRBD2 (5 bases). There are 13 residues in the CDR3. V lost 3 bases and J lost 6, with 8 bases in between. The CDR3 here is CASSFGVPGELFF. In nucleotides, the CDR3 is TGTGCCAGCAGTTTCGGGGTCCCCGGGGAGCTGTTTTTT.

The gene calls are TRBV7-3 and TRBJ1-3, with unresolved D. Germline CDR1 SGHTA, CDR2 FQGTGA. Trimming left V 1 base short and J 4 bases short, with 8 bases between. There are 14 residues in the CDR3. The CDR3 protein is CASSLNGRGNTIYF. CDR3 in DNA: TGTGCCAGCAGCTTAAATGGGAGAGGAAACACCATATATTTT.

V and J are TRBV5-4 and TRBJ1-2; maybe TRBD1 (6 bases). Germline CDR1 and CDR2: SGHNT and YYREEE (reference sequence). The ends were cut back, 4 bases at V and 7 bases at J, with 20 bases in the middle. The CDR3 is made up of 15 amino acids. DNA of the CDR3: TGTGCCAGCAGCCACGCTGGGGGCGCGGCCGGTGGCTACACCTTC. It translates to CASSHAGGAAGGYTF.

This clone appeared a single time. The V call is TRBV28, the J call TRBJ2-2, with D uncertain. Germline V gene sequence: CDR1 MDHEN, CDR2 SYDVKM. CDR3 length: 14 residues. Trimming took off 5 bases at V and 6 bases at J, with 13 bases between the two ends. Here the CDR3 reads CASSGTLGSGELFF. The CDR3 bases are TGTGCCAGCAGTGGTACCCTAGGTTCCGGGGAGCTGTTTTTT.

The CDR3 bases are TGTGCCAGCATCGGGGGGCCTCTGAACACTGAAGCTTTCTTT. The encoded protein is CASIGGPLNTEAFF. The J gene is TRBJ1-1, the V gene TRBV6-5, with D maybe TRBD1 (6 bases). Trimming stripped 7 bases from V and 0 bases from J, with 12 bases between. Per germline, CDR1 MNHEY and CDR2 SVGAGI. The CDR3 has 14 residues.